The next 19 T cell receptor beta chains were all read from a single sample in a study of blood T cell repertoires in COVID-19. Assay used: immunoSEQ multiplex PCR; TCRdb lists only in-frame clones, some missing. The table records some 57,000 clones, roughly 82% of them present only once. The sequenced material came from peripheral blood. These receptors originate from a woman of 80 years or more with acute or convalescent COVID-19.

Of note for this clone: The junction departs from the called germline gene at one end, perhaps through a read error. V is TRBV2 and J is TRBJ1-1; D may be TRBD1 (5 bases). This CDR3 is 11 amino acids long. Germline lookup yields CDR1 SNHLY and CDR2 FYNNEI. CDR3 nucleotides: TGTGCCAGCAGTGAAAGAAGGGGCGAGATCTTT. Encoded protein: CASSERRGEIF.

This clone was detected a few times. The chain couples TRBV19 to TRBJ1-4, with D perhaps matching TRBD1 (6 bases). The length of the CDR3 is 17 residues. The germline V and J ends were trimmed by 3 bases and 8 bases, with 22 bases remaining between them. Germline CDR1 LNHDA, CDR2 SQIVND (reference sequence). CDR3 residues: CASSITGKQGRGEKLFF. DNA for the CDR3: TGTGCCAGTAGTATTACCGGGAAGCAGGGGAGAGGAGAAAAACTGTTTTTT. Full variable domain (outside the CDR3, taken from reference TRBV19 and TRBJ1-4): DGGITQSPKYLFRKEGQNVTLSCEQNLNHDAMYWYRQDPGQGLRLIYYSQIVNDFQKGDIAEGYSVSREKKESFPLTVTSAQKNPTAFYLCASSITGKQGRGEKLFFGSGTQLSVL.

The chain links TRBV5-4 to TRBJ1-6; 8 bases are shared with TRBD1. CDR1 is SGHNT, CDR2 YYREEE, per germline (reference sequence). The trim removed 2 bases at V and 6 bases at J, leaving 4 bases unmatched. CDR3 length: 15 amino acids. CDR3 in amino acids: CASSLRDRTNSPLHF. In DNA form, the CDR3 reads TGTGCCAGCAGCTTAAGGGACAGGACTAATTCACCCCTCCACTTT.

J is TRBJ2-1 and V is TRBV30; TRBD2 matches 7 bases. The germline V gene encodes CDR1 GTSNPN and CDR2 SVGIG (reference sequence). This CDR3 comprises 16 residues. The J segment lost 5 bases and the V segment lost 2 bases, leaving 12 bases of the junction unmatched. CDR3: CAWSPRLAREDNEQFF. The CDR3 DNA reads TGTGCCTGGAGTCCACGACTAGCCCGGGAAGACAATGAGCAGTTCTTC.

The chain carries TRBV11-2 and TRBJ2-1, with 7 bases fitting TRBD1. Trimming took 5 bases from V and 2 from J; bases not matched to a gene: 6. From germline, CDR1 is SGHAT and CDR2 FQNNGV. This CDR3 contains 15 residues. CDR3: CASSKTGQTYNEQFF. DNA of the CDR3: TGTGCCAGCAGCAAGACGGGACAGACCTACAATGAGCAGTTCTTC. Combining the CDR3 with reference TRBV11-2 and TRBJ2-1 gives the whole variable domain EAGVAQSPRYKIIEKRQSVAFWCNPISGHATLYWYQQILGQGPKLLIQFQNNGVVDDSQLPKDRFSAERLKGVDSTLKIQPAKLEDSAVYLCASSKTGQTYNEQFFGPGTRLTVL.

CDR3 sequence: CASSLPGLEQFF. The CDR3, as DNA: TGTGCCAGCAGTTTACCGGGACTAGAACAGTTCTTC. The chain employs TRBV12-3 or TRBV12-4 and TRBJ2-1; 8 nucleotides align to TRBD2. The CDR3 runs 12 residues. With V trimmed by 2 bases and J by 13 bases, 4 bases remained unmatched.

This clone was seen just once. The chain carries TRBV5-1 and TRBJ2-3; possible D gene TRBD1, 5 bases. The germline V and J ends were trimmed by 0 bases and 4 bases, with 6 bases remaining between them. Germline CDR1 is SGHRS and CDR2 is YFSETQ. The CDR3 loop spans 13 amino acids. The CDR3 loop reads CASSLAGSDTQYF. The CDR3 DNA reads TGCGCCAGCAGCTTGGCAGGGTCAGATACGCAGTATTTT.

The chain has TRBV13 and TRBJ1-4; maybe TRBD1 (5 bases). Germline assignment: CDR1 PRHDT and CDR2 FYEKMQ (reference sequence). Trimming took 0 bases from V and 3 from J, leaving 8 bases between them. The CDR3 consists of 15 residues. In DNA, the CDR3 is TGTGCCAGCAGCTTAGGGGGGGAGGCTAATGAAAAACTGTTTTTT. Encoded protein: CASSLGGEANEKLFF.

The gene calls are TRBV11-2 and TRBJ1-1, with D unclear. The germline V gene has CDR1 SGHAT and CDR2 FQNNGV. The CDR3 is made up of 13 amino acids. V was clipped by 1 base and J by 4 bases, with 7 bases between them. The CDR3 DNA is TGTGCCAGCAGCTTAGGGTTGGCCACTGAAGCTTTCTTT. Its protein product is CASSLGLATEAFF.

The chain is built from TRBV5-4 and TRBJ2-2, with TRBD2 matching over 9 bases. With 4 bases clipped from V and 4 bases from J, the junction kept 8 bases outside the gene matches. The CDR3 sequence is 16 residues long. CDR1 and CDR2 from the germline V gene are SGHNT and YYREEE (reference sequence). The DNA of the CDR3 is TGTGCCAGCAGCACGGGGACTAGCAGATCCACCGGGGAGCTGTTTTTT. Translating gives CASSTGTSRSTGELFF. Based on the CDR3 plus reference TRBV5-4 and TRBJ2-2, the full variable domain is ETGVTQSPTHLIKTRGQQVTLRCSSQSGHNTVSWYQQALGQGPQFIFQYYREEENGRGNFPPRFSGLQFPNYSSELNVNALELDDSALYLCASSTGTSRSTGELFFGEGSRLTVL.

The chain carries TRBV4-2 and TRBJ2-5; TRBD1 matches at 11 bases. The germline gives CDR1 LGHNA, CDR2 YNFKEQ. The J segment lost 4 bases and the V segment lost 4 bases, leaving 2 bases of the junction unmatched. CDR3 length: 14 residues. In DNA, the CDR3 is TGTGCCAGCAGCCCTGGACAGGGGGCAGAGACCCAGTACTTC. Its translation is CASSPGQGAETQYF.

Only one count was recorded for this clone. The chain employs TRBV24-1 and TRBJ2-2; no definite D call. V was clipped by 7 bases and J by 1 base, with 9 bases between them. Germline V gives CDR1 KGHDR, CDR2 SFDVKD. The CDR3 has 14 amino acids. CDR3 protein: CATSRSVNTGELFF. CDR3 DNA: TGTGCCACCAGCCGCAGCGTGAACACCGGGGAGCTGTTTTTT.

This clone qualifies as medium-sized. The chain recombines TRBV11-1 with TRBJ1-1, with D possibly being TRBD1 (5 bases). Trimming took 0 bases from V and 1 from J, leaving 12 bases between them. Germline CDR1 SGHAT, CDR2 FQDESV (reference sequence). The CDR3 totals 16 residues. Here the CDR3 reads CASSLAIIGENTEAFF. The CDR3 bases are TGTGCCAGCAGCTTAGCGATAATAGGGGAGAACACTGAAGCTTTCTTT.

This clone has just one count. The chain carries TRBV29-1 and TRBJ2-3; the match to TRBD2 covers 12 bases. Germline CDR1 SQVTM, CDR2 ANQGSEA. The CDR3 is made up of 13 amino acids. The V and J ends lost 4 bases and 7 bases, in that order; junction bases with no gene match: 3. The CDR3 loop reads CSVAGLAGNTQYF. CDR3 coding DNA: TGCAGCGTTGCTGGACTAGCGGGGAATACGCAGTATTTT.

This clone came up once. For the CDR3, the DNA is TGTGCCAGCAGCTTAGGTGGGACAGGAGGAAACACCATATATTTT. Translation: CASSLGGTGGNTIYF. The rearrangement joins TRBV7-8 to TRBJ1-3, with 8 nucleotides matching TRBD1. Trimming cost V 1 base and J 4 bases; bases outside gene matches: 3. The CDR3 is 15 residues long. CDR1 and CDR2 (germline): SGHVS, FQNEAQ.

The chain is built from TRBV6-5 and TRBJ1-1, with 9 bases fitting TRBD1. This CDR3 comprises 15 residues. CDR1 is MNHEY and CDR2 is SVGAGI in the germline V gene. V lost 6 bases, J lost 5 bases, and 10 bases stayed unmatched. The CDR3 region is CASSLSGTGRTEAFF. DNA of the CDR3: TGTGCCAGCAGCCTATCCGGGACAGGGAGAACTGAAGCTTTCTTT.

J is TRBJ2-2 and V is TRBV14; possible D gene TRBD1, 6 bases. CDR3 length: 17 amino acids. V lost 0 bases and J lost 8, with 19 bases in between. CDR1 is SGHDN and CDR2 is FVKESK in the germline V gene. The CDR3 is CASSQEGWQGSVGELFF. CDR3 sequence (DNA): TGTGCCAGCAGCCAAGAAGGATGGCAGGGGAGTGTGGGGGAGCTGTTTTTT.

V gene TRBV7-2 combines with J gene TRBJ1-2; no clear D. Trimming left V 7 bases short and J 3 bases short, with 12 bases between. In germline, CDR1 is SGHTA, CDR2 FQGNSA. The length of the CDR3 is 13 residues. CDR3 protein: CASTRSRDYGYTF. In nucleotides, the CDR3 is TGTGCCAGCACCCGGAGTCGGGACTATGGCTACACCTTC.

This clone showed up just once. The CDR3 loop is CASGSVTSGGAGYLQYF. The CDR3 DNA is TGTGCTAGTGGATCCGTGACTAGCGGGGGGGCCGGGTACCTTCAGTACTTC. The chain recombines TRBV12-5 with TRBJ2-4; TRBD2 matches 14 bases. Germline V gives CDR1 LGHNT, CDR2 FRNRAP. CDR3 length: 17 residues. Trimming removed 6 bases from V and 11 bases from J; junction bases left unmatched: 15.